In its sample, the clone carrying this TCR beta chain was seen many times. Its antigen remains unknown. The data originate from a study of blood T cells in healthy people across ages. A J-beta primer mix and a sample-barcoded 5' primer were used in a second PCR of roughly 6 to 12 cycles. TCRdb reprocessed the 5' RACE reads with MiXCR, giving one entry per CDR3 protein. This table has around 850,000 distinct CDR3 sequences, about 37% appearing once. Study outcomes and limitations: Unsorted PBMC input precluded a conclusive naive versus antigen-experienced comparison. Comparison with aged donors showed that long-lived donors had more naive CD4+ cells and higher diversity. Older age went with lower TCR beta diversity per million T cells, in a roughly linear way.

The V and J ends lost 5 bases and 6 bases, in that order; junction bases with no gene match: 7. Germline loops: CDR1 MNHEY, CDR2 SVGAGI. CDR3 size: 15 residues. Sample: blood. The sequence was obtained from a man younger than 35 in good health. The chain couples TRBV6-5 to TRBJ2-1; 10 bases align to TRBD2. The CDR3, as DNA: TGTGCCAGCAGTCAACTAGCGGGGAGGATCAATGAGCAGTTCTTC. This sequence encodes CASSQLAGRINEQFF.